The rows below give T cell receptor beta chains drawn from one sample of a study of technical replicates of blood from a few donors. The method was immunoSEQ multiplex PCR; TCRdb's version includes in-frame clones alone and lacks a portion of them. Among nearly 95,000 clones, roughly 95% were seen once, and the ten largest hold 0.36%. Sequencing was performed on T cells isolated from PBMCs. Source of these receptors: a human donor in good health. Each CDR3 is given without its conserved first and last residue. Part of the rows lack a size; the others show once, few, many or a class for expanded clones.

v_gene	abundance	j_gene	CDR3aa
TRBV5-1	once	TRBJ2-7	ASSPDRGRPYEQY
TRBV7-9	-	TRBJ2-3	ASSPGGQGLSSTDTQY
TRBV19	-	TRBJ1-1	ASRGTAEAF
TRBV9	-	TRBJ2-1	ASSVDEYNEQF
TRBV5-4	-	TRBJ2-5	ASGLAGGRETQY
TRBV29-1	-	TRBJ2-1	SVDGGTYNEQF
TRBV19	-	TRBJ2-5	ATSKGDRQKETQY
TRBV18	-	TRBJ2-2	ASSPERAYTGELF
TRBV7-9	-	TRBJ2-1	ASQSLSGPYNEQF
TRBV7-9	-	TRBJ2-1	ASSSRDLNSYNEQF
TRBV28	-	TRBJ2-7	ASRTGTDEQY
TRBV30	-	-	AWSPGLKTYEQY
TRBV27	-	TRBJ2-7	ASSFGDSEQY
TRBV14	-	TRBJ1-3	ASSPYRGGNTIY
TRBV6-5	-	TRBJ1-1	ASSYSRGAVNTEAF
TRBV6-5	-	TRBJ2-2	ASSYLSPGELF
TRBV7-2	-	TRBJ2-2	ASSTRTSGYTGELF
TRBV9	-	TRBJ1-2	ASSVARGADGYT
TRBV21-1	once	TRBJ2-1	ASSSGTAHNEQF
TRBV6-4	-	TRBJ2-7	ASSPQGASSDEQY
TRBV19	once	TRBJ2-7	ACQPSGSYEQY
TRBV6-5	-	TRBJ2-3	ASSFLGRGIDTQY
TRBV9	-	TRBJ2-1	ASSDPWTSLNEQF
TRBV7-9	once	TRBJ2-3	ASSLGETSGGTDTQY